This TCR beta chain is drawn from a study of Graves' ophthalmopathy and Graves' hyperthyroidism. This clonotype was detected ten times or more. At one boundary the junction diverges from the germline segment, which might be a read error. Using RNA transcripts, the TCR beta CDR3 regions were amplified. Amplification began with first-round RT-PCR using HTBI primers, then second-round multiplex PCR was performed. MiXCR, applied by TCRdb to the multiplex PCR reads, yields one record per CDR3 protein. Of 350,000 to 400,000 distinct CDR3 sequences listed, 15% are singletons. The CDR3 runs 12 residues. The source of this sequence is a woman aged 18-29 years with stable Graves' hyperthyroidism. Material for sequencing was peripheral blood. The V and J genes are TRBV12-3 or TRBV12-4 and TRBJ1-2; 8 nucleotides align to TRBD1. The CDR3 loop is CAGRDRGYGYTF. The CDR3 coding sequence is TGTGCCGGCAGAGACAGGGGCTATGGCTACACCTTC.